This T cell receptor beta chain is drawn from a study of blood T cell repertoires in COVID-19. On the study more broadly: Acute-phase and convalescent COVID-19 samples originated in the United States, Italy and Spain.

Method: immunoSEQ multiplex PCR; TCRdb's copy keeps in-frame clones and lacks some. The sample includes about 320,000 clones, 90% of them seen just once. CDR1 and CDR2 from the germline V gene are SGDLS and YYNGEE. V gave up 0 bases and J gave up 4 bases, with 7 bases separating them. The CDR3 spans 13 residues. In terms of age and location, participants ranged from roughly 18 to 100 years and lived in about 25 US areas. This chain uses TRBV9 with TRBJ1-1; no clear D. The source is a man aged 55 to 70 who had recovered from COVID-19. Sequenced material: PBMCs or T cells enriched from blood (not recorded which). CDR3 residues: CASSVGTVTEAFF. DNA of the CDR3: TGTGCCAGCAGCGTAGGAACAGTCACTGAAGCTTTCTTT.